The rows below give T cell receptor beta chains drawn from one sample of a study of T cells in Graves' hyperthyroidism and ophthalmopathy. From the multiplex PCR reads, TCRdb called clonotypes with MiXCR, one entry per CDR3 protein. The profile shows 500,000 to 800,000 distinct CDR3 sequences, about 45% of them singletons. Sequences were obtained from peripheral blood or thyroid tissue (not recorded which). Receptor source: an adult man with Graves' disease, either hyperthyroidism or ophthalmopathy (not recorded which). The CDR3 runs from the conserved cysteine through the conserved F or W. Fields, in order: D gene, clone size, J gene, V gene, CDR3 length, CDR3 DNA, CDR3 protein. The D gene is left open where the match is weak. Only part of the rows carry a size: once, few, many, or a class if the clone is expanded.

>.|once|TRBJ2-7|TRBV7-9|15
TGTGCCAGCAGCTTCGGTGCAGGGGAACTCTACGAGCAGTACTTC
CASSFGAGELYEQYF
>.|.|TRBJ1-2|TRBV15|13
TGTGCCACCAGCAGAGGGGGGGACTATGGCTACACCTTC
CATSRGGDYGYTF
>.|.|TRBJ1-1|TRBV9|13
TGTGCCAGCAGCCCAGGTTGGGTTACTGAAGCTTTCTTT
CASSPGWVTEAFF
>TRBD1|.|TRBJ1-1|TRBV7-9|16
TGTGCCAGCAGCTTGAGTCCGGGACAGGGGAACACTGAAGCTTTCTTT
CASSLSPGQGNTEAFF
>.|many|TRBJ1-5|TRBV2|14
TGTGCCAGCAGTGTACAGGGTGGCAATCAGCCCCAGCATTTT
CASSVQGGNQPQHF
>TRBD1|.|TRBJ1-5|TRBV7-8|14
TGTGCCAGCAGCGGCCCTCGGGACAGTCAGCCCCAGCATTTT
CASSGPRDSQPQHF
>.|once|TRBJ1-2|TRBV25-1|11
TGTGCCAGCATCCAACTACATGGCTACACCTTC
CASIQLHGYTF
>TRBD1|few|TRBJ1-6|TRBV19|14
TGTGCCAGTAGGAAAACAGGGGAAGGGTCACCCCTCCACTTT
CASRKTGEGSPLHF
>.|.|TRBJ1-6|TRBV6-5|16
TGTGCCAGCAGTAAGGGGGGCCAACTCCTAAATTCACCCCTCCACTTT
CASSKGGQLLNSPLHF
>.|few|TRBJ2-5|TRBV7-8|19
TGTGCCAGCAGCTCAACCCCCCAATCGTTAGTGCGGAGCCAAGAGACCCAGTACTTC
CASSSTPQSLVRSQETQYF
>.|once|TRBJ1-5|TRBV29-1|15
TGCAGCTTCCAGGGACTTCGGCATAGCAATCAGCCCCAGCATTTT
CSFQGLRHSNQPQHF
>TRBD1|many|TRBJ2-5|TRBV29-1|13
TGCAGCGTTGAAGGGGACAGGGGAGAGACCCAGTACTTC
CSVEGDRGETQYF
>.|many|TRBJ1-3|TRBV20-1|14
TGCAGTGCTAGAGATCGGAGCTCTGGAAACACCATATATTTT
CSARDRSSGNTIYF
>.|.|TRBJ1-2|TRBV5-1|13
TGCGCCAGCAGAGGGACCGCAATCTATGGCTACACCTTC
CASRGTAIYGYTF
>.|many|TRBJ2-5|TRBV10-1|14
TGCGCCAGCAGTGAGGATCAGGGGCGAGAGACCCAGTACTTC
CASSEDQGRETQYF
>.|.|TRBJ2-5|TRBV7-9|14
TGTGCCAGCCCCCCACAGGAGCGCCAAGAGACCCAGTACTTC
CASPPQERQETQYF
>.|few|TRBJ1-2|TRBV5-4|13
TGTGCCAGCCAAAAGGGAGGCAACTATGGCTACACCTTC
CASQKGGNYGYTF
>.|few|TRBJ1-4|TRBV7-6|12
TGTGCCAGCAGCTACCGGGGAGAAAAACTGTTTTTT
CASSYRGEKLFF
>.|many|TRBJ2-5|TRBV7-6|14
TGTGCCAGTAGTTCGTCGGGCCGAGGGGAGACCCAGTACTTC
CASSSSGRGETQYF
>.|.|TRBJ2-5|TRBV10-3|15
TGTGCCATCAGGACCACTACAGGCCCACAAGAGACCCAGTACTTC
CAIRTTTGPQETQYF
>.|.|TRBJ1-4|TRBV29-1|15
TGCAGCGTTGAAGATGGACGGGGGGAAACTGAAAAACTGTTTTTT
CSVEDGRGETEKLFF
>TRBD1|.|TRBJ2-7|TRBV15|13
TGTGCCACTTCGAAGACAGGGTACTACGAGCAGTACTTC
CATSKTGYYEQYF
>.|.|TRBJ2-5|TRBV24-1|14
TGTGCCACCAGTGATTTAGGAAGGGTGGAGACCCAGTACTTC
CATSDLGRVETQYF
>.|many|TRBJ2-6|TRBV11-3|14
TGTGCCAGCAGCAGAAGGCCTGGGGCCAACGTCCTGACTTTC
CASSRRPGANVLTF
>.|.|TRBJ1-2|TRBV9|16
TGTGCCAGCAGTGAAGGGGGGGGCGCCGATAACTATGGCTACACCTTC
CASSEGGGADNYGYTF
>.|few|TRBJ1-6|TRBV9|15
TGTGCCAGCTCACACTCCCGGGACACAAGGTCACCCCTCCACTTT
CASSHSRDTRSPLHF
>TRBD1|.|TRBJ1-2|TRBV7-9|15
TGTGCCAGCAGCCAAGAAGCGACAGGGGACTATGGCTACACCTTC
CASSQEATGDYGYTF
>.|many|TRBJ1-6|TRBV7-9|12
TGTGCCAGCAGCTTACAGAACGAGCTCCTCCACTTT
CASSLQNELLHF
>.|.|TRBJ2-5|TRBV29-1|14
TGCAGCGTTGAGAGGCTGGGGCGAGAGGAGACCCAGTACTTC
CSVERLGREETQYF
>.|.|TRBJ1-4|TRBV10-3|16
TGTGCCAGCAGTCCTTCACACAGAGCAACTAATGAAAAACTGTTTTTT
CASSPSHRATNEKLFF
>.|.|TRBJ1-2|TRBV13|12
TGTGCCAGCAGCGAGGGGGTCAATGGCTACACCTTC
CASSEGVNGYTF
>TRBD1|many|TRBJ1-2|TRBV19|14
TGTGCCAGTAGTATCGAATGGACAGGAAACGGCTACACCTTC
CASSIEWTGNGYTF
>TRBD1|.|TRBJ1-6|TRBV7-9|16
TGTGCCAGCAGCTCCGCAGGGGGGACCTATAATTCACCCCTCCACTTT
CASSSAGGTYNSPLHF
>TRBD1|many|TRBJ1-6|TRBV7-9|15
TGTGCCAGCAGCTTATCGGGACAGGGGGATTCACCCCTCCACTTT
CASSLSGQGDSPLHF
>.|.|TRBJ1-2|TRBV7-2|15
TGTGCCAGCAGCTTAGATATGGGGCGCGCCTATGGCTACACCTTC
CASSLDMGRAYGYTF
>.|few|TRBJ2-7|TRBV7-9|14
TGTGCCAGCAGCCCCCGGGACACCCGCTACGAGCAGTACTTC
CASSPRDTRYEQYF
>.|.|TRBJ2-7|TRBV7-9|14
TGTGCCAGCAGCCAAGTGGTGGGGGCTTACGAGCAGTACTTC
CASSQVVGAYEQYF
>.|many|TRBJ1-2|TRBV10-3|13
TGTGCCATCAGTGGGGAGAGGGACTATGGCTACACCTTC
CAISGERDYGYTF
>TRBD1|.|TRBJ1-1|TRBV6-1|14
TGTGCCAGCAGTACAGGACAGGGTATCGCTGAAGCTTTCTTT
CASSTGQGIAEAFF
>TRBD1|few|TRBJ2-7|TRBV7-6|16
TGTGCCAGCAGCCATCCGTCGGGGACAGGGGTTCTCGAGCAGTACTTC
CASSHPSGTGVLEQYF
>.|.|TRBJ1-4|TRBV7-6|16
TGTGCCAGCAGCTTAGCGGCAGGGGCGGCTAATGAAAAACTGTTTTTT
CASSLAAGAANEKLFF
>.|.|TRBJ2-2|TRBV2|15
TGTGCCAGCAGTCCGGACGCGGCGAACACCGGGGAGCTGTTTTTT
CASSPDAANTGELFF
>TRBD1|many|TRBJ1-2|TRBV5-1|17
TGCGCCAGCAGCCTGGAGACAGGGAGGGTATTCCTCTATGGCTACACCTTC
CASSLETGRVFLYGYTF
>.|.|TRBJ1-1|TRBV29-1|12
TGCAGCGTTGACGGCATGAACACTGAAGCTTTCTTT
CSVDGMNTEAFF
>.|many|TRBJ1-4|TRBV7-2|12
TGTGCCAGCAGCCTATCCCATGAAAAACTGTTTTTT
CASSLSHEKLFF
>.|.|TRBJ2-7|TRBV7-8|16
TGTGCCAGCAGCCCCCTCCGGGACATTTATCCCTACGAGCAGTACTTC
CASSPLRDIYPYEQYF
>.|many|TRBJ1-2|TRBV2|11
TGTGCCAGCAGGTCGGAGGCTGGCTACACCTTC
CASRSEAGYTF
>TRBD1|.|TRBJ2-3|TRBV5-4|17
TGTGCCAGCAGCTTGGCCAGGGACAGGGTATACACAGATACGCAGTATTTT
CASSLARDRVYTDTQYF
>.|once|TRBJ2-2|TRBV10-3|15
TGTGCCATCAGTAACATGCGGTTGAACACCGGGGAGCTGTTTTTT
CAISNMRLNTGELFF
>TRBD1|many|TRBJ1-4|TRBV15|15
TGTGCCACCAGCAGTGGACAGGGTGCTGGTGAAAAACTGTTTTTT
CATSSGQGAGEKLFF
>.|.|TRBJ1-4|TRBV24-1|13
TGTGCCAGCAGTTTTCGGGTTAATGAAAAACTGTTTTTT
CASSFRVNEKLFF
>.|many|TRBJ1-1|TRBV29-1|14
TGCAGCGTTGATCAGGGCAGGACGACGGGTGAAGCTTTCTTT
CSVDQGRTTGEAFF
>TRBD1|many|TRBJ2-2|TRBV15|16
TGTGCCACCAGCAGGGGACAGCGGAAGAACACCGGGGAGCTGTTTTTT
CATSRGQRKNTGELFF
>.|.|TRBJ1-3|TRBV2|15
TGTGCCAGCAGTACAGGGCCGGACTATGGCTACACCATATATTTT
CASSTGPDYGYTIYF
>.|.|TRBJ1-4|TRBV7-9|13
TGTGCCAGCAGCGGGGACGGATATGAAAAACTGTTTTTT
CASSGDGYEKLFF
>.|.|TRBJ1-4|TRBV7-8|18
TGTGCCAGCAGCGGTACTCTGGGACCGCCGTTACCTAATGAAAAACTGTTTTTT
CASSGTLGPPLPNEKLFF
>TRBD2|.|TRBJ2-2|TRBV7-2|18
TGTGCCAGCAGCCTGGGTGCTAGCGGGAGCTGGGGCACCGGGGAGCTGTTTTTT
CASSLGASGSWGTGELFF
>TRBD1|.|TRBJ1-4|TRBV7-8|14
TGTGCCAGCAGCCGGGACAGGGCTAATGAAAAACTGTTTTTT
CASSRDRANEKLFF